The 4 T cell receptor beta chains below were found in one sample sequenced in a study of spatial heterogeneity in lung cancer. In TCRdb, the 5' RACE reads were re-called with MiXCR into one record per CDR3 protein. Among roughly 40,000 distinct CDR3 sequences listed, approximately 6.5% were seen once. Time point of the sample: sample taken at primary tumor resection. Tumor, nontumor lung or frozen PBMC supplied whole RNA, sequenced without sorting. Sequencing used PBMCs, obtained at surgery. Receptor source: a female donor with early-stage non-small cell lung cancer.

This clonotype was seen many times. The CDR3 here is CASAGARTGELFF. CDR3 DNA: TGTGCCTCGGCGGGGGCCCGGACCGGGGAGCTGTTTTTT. The chain employs TRBV6-2 or TRBV6-3 and TRBJ2-2, with D possibly matching TRBD2 (7 bases). CDR3 length equals 13 residues. Germline V lookup: CDR1 MNHEY, CDR2 SVGEGT. The germline V and J ends were trimmed by 11 bases and 5 bases, with 15 bases remaining between them.

This clonotype has a handful of counts. This sequence joins TRBV29-1 and TRBJ2-4, with a weak D call TRBD2 (5 bases). The CDR3 runs to 13 residues. In germline, CDR1 is SQVTM, CDR2 ANQGSEA. Trimming took 7 bases from V and 8 from J, leaving 18 bases between them. The CDR3 DNA reads TGCAGCGCCGTGGAGGAACGAACGCACATTCAGTACTTC. It specifies CSAVEERTHIQYF.

This clonotype was observed a handful of times. CDR3 amino acids: CATQAGTPYGYTF. The CDR3 DNA reads as TGCGCCACCCAAGCCGGGACACCGTATGGCTACACCTTC. This sequence joins TRBV10-2 and TRBJ1-2; possible D gene TRBD1, 6 bases. The germline CDR1 and CDR2 sequences are WSHSY and SAAADI. Trimming shortened V by 10 bases and J by 5 bases, and 17 bases separated the two germline ends. This CDR3 has 13 residues.

The chain employs TRBV29-1 and TRBJ2-7; TRBD2 aligns across 7 bases. Trimming removed 4 bases from V and 2 bases from J; junction bases left unmatched: 2. The germline gives CDR1 SQVTM, CDR2 ANQGSEA. This CDR3 region has 12 residues. The CDR3 here is CSVGEGTYEQYF. The DNA of the CDR3 is TGCAGCGTTGGGGAGGGGACCTACGAGCAGTACTTC.